The present entry profiles one TCR beta chain with its context. The V and J ends lost 3 bases and 2 bases, in that order; junction bases with no gene match: 9. Germline V lookup: CDR1 LNHDA, CDR2 SQIVND (reference sequence). The CDR3 contains 16 residues. Methods used by the authors: Estimated nucleated cell counts came from reference gene primer amplification. The table came from immunoSEQ multiplex PCR; TCRdb's copy has only in-frame clones and leaves some out. V, J and clone size derive from that table, while D and trimming were established from the DNA sequence. Here the sample spans about 160,000 clones, around 81% being singletons. The data were obtained in a study of blood T cell repertoires in COVID-19. Study as a whole: The study drew acute and convalescent COVID-19 samples from the United States, Italy and Spain. T cells, B-cell-depleted T cells, or PBMCs provided the cDNA or gDNA that served as material.

The sample comprised peripheral blood. The source is a man between 65 and 79 years old who had recovered from COVID-19. The J gene is TRBJ1-1, the V gene TRBV19; 7 nucleotides agree with TRBD1. CDR3 sequence: CASSILPGGGNTEAFF. The CDR3 DNA is TGTGCCAGTAGTATCCTCCCAGGGGGAGGTAACACTGAAGCTTTCTTT.